The 2 T cell receptor beta chains below were found in one sample sequenced in a study of human T cells and chemical hapten exposure. Described time point: patch test 1, 2 weeks after DPC sensitization. The treatment: therapeutic diphenylcyclopropenone sensitization with weekly scalp DPC. TCRdb recomputed calls from the RACE reads with MiXCR, one row per CDR3 protein. The table includes 75,000 to 100,000 distinct CDR3 sequences, roughly 12% detected once. The specimen comprised whole blood, sampled in connection with sensitization to the hapten diphenylcyclopropenone (DPC). The origin of the receptors is a woman aged 35 to 49 with alopecia areata. Some clones in this sample may be carry-over from other donors' samples.

The sample holds many counts of this clonotype. The chain is built from TRBV20-1 and TRBJ2-1; 7 bases align to TRBD2. This CDR3 has 14 residues. Germline assignment: CDR1 DFQATT and CDR2 SNEGSKA (reference sequence). With 6 bases clipped from V and 7 bases from J, the junction kept 12 bases outside the gene matches. CDR3 in DNA: TGCAGTGCCCCCATAATGGGGACTAATAATGAGCAGTTCTTC. Protein product: CSAPIMGTNNEQFF.

This clonotype was counted only a few times. V and J are TRBV28 and TRBJ2-5, with D unclear. Deletions cut 3 bases from V and 7 bases from J, with 6 bases between. CDR3 size: 11 residues. Germline V gene lookup returns CDR1 MDHEN and CDR2 SYDVKM. As DNA, the CDR3 is TGTGCCAGCAGTTTCGGCGGGACCCAGTACTTC. This translates into CASSFGGTQYF. The whole variable domain, filled in from reference TRBV28 and TRBJ2-5, reads DVKVTQSSRYLVKRTGEKVFLECVQDMDHENMFWYRQDPGLGLRLIYFSYDVKMKEKGDIPEGYSVSREKKERFSLILESASTNQTSMYLCASSFGGTQYFGPGTRLLVL.